The 17 T cell receptor beta chains listed next were all sequenced from one sample in a study of T cell repertoires in cytomegalovirus infection. MiXCR, run by TCRdb on the reads, gives a single entry per CDR3 protein. The sample holds hundreds of thousands of distinct CDR3 sequences; over 20% are singletons and the top ten take 18%. Sequences were obtained from CD8+ T cells from PBMCs. The receptor source for this set is a human donor in good health (CMV status not recorded). Some clones in this sample may be carry-over from other donors' samples.

The gene calls are TRBV29-1 and TRBJ2-7; D may be TRBD1 (6 bases). V lost 0 bases, J lost 3 bases, and 12 bases lay in between. Germline-derived CDR1 and CDR2 are SQVTM and ANQGSEA. The CDR3 sequence is 14 residues long. CDR3 DNA: TGCAGCGTTGAAGATCAGGGGTCGGGCTACGAGCAGTACTTC. Translated, it gives CSVEDQGSGYEQYF.

The chain carries TRBV10-3 and TRBJ2-1, with D maybe TRBD2 (5 bases). Trimming stripped 3 bases from V and 2 bases from J, with 8 bases between. CDR3 length equals 14 residues. Germline V lookup: CDR1 ENHRY, CDR2 SYGVKD. CDR3 in DNA: TGTGCCATCAGTGAAGGAGGAACCTACAATGAGCAGTTCTTC. This sequence encodes CAISEGGTYNEQFF.

CDR3 region: CASLGASGGARADTQYF. Written as DNA, the CDR3 is TGTGCCAGCTTAGGGGCTAGCGGGGGGGCACGTGCAGATACGCAGTATTTT. The genes are TRBV7-9 and TRBJ2-3; 12 bases fit TRBD2. The CDR3 covers 17 residues. CDR1 is SEHNR and CDR2 is FQNEAQ in the germline V gene (reference sequence). Trimming removed 8 bases from V and 4 bases from J; junction bases left unmatched: 13.

This rearrangement joins TRBV6-2 or TRBV6-3 to TRBJ2-3, with 7 bases identical to TRBD1. J gave up 4 bases and V 8 bases, and 9 bases lay outside the gene matches. Germline V gene sequence: CDR1 MNHEY, CDR2 SVGEGT. The CDR3 is made up of 14 amino acids. CDR3 region: CASRPTGNPDTQYF. The CDR3 DNA reads TGTGCCAGCCGACCGACAGGGAACCCAGATACGCAGTATTTT.

This rearrangement joins TRBV11-3 to TRBJ2-1; 10 nucleotides line up with TRBD2. With 5 bases clipped from V and 7 bases from J, the junction kept 11 bases outside the gene matches. The germline V gene has CDR1 SGHNT and CDR2 YENEEA. The CDR3 contains 16 residues. CDR3 region: CASSPREAGGMNEQFF. The CDR3 nucleotides read TGTGCCAGCAGCCCCCGAGAAGCGGGGGGGATGAATGAGCAGTTCTTC.

The V gene is TRBV2, the J gene TRBJ1-4; TRBD1 is a possible D gene (5 bases). The V gene lost 4 bases and the J gene lost 12 bases, with 15 bases spanning the gap. From germline, CDR1 is SNHLY and CDR2 FYNNEI. The CDR3 contains 13 residues. Here the CDR3 DNA reads TGTGCCAGCAGTGGGCTAGGGGAGGAAGAACTGTTTTTT. This encodes CASSGLGEEELFF.

The chain has TRBV29-1 and TRBJ1-2; 8 nucleotides line up with TRBD1. The germline V gene has CDR1 SQVTM and CDR2 ANQGSEA. The CDR3 extends over 13 amino acids. J was trimmed by 8 bases and V by 4 bases; bases with no gene match: 9. CDR3 in amino acids: CSVVTGESEGYTF. As DNA, the CDR3 is TGCAGCGTTGTGACAGGGGAATCGGAAGGCTACACCTTC.

The genes are TRBV29-1 and TRBJ2-7; the match to TRBD2 covers 11 bases. V was clipped by 7 bases and J by 4 bases; unmatched bases: 9. This CDR3 spans 14 amino acids. Per germline, CDR1 SQVTM and CDR2 ANQGSEA. As DNA, the CDR3 is TGCAGCGCACAAACTAGCGGGGGAGGATACGAGCAGTACTTC. Protein product: CSAQTSGGGYEQYF.

J is TRBJ2-3 and V is TRBV5-6; D remains ambiguous. Germline V gives CDR1 SGHDT, CDR2 YYEEEE. The CDR3 sequence is 12 residues long. V was cut by 4 bases and J by 2 bases, with 5 bases left in between. This chain's CDR3 is CASSTVTDTQYF. In DNA form, the CDR3 reads TGTGCCAGCAGCACTGTCACAGATACGCAGTATTTT.

This clonotype turned up a few times. The chain has TRBV28 and TRBJ2-7, with 9 bases lining up with TRBD1. The CDR3 has 12 amino acids. The germline V gene has CDR1 MDHEN and CDR2 SYDVKM. Trimming cost V 8 bases and J 4 bases; bases outside gene matches: 3. The CDR3 nucleotides are TGTGCCAGCGGGGACAGGGAGTACGAGCAGTACTTC. Translated, it gives CASGDREYEQYF. The variable domain in full, completed from reference TRBV28 and TRBJ2-7, reads DVKVTQSSRYLVKRTGEKVFLECVQDMDHENMFWYRQDPGLGLRLIYFSYDVKMKEKGDIPEGYSVSREKKERFSLILESASTNQTSMYLCASGDREYEQYFGPGTRLTVT.

This clonotype was found a few times. The chain employs TRBV7-9 and TRBJ1-2; TRBD1 might be the D (5 bases). The germline V gene encodes CDR1 SEHNR and CDR2 FQNEAQ (reference sequence). V lost 5 bases, J lost 3 bases, and 13 bases lay in between. There are 14 residues in the CDR3. The CDR3 nucleotides read TGTGCCAGCAGCCCCGCGGCAGGGCACTATGGCTACACCTTC. Translating it yields CASSPAAGHYGYTF.

This sequence joins TRBV29-1 and TRBJ2-3; D tentatively reads TRBD1 or TRBD2 (5 bases each). Trimming shortened V by 5 bases and J by 0 bases, and 18 bases separated the two germline ends. Germline V lookup: CDR1 SQVTM, CDR2 ANQGSEA. The CDR3 spans 16 residues. The CDR3: CSVSDMSRDSTDTQYF. The CDR3 DNA is TGCAGCGTTTCTGATATGTCCCGGGACAGCACAGATACGCAGTATTTT.

Turning to this clonotype: A junction boundary mismatches the germline segment, possibly from a read error. The genes are TRBV28 and TRBJ2-3; no firm D call. The CDR3 spans 12 residues. Germline CDR1 is MDHEN and CDR2 is SYDVKM. CDR3 in DNA: TGTGCCTGCAGTTTGGGCACAGATACGCAGTATTTT. Its translation is CACSLGTDTQYF.

Ten or more counts support this clonotype. The chain links TRBV7-2 to TRBJ2-3; D gene ambiguous. Trimming pared 2 bases from V and 2 bases from J, leaving 11 bases between. Germline lookup yields CDR1 SGHTA and CDR2 FQGNSA. CDR3 length: 15 amino acids. CDR3 DNA: TGTGCCAGCAGCTTAAATTCGGGCGTCACAGATACGCAGTATTTT. Its translation: CASSLNSGVTDTQYF.

V gene TRBV4-1 combines with J gene TRBJ2-2; D is undetermined. Germline assignment: CDR1 MGHRA and CDR2 YSYEKL. V dropped 1 base and J dropped 3 bases, with 6 bases sitting between them. The CDR3 loop spans 14 amino acids. Here the CDR3 reads CASSQVEHTGELFF. The DNA for the CDR3 is TGCGCCAGCAGCCAAGTAGAGCACACCGGGGAGCTGTTTTTT.

This clonotype was observed at least ten times. This chain connects TRBV12-3 or TRBV12-4 to TRBJ2-5; D unresolved. The CDR3 length is 13 residues. V shed 8 bases and J shed 5 bases, with 15 bases lying between them. The CDR3 DNA follows: TGTGCCAGCTCCCGGGTCCTCTCCGAGACCCAGTACTTC. Translating it yields CASSRVLSETQYF.

A few counts support this clonotype. The V and J genes are TRBV2 and TRBJ2-1; D is ambiguous. The CDR3 contains 12 residues. The ends were cut back, 8 bases at V and 8 bases at J, with 13 bases in the middle. Looked up from germline, CDR1 is SNHLY and CDR2 is FYNNEI. The CDR3 loop reads CASPPGEDEQFF. The CDR3 region has the DNA TGTGCCAGCCCACCCGGAGAAGATGAGCAGTTCTTC.